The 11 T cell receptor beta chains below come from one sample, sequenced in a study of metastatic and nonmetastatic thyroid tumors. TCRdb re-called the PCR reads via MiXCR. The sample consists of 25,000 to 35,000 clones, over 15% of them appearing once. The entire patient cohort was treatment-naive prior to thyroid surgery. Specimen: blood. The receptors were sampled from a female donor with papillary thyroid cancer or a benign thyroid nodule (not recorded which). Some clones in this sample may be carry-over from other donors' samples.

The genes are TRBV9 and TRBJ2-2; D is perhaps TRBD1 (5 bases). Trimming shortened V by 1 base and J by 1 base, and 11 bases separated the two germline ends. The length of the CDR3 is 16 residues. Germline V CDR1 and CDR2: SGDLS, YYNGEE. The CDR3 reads CASSVNRQGNTGELFF. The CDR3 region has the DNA TGTGCCAGCAGCGTAAATCGGCAGGGGAACACCGGGGAGCTGTTTTTT. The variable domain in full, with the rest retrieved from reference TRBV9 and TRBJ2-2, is DSGVTQTPKHLITATGQRVTLRCSPRSGDLSVYWYQQSLDQGLQFLIQYYNGEERAKGNILERFSAQQFPDLHSELNLSSLELGDSALYFCASSVNRQGNTGELFFGEGSRLTVL.

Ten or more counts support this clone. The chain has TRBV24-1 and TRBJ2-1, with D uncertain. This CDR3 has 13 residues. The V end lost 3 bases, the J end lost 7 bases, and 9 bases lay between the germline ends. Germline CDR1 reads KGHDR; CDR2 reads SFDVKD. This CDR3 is CATSDPGSNEQFF. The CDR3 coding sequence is TGTGCCACCAGTGATCCTGGATCTAATGAGCAGTTCTTC.

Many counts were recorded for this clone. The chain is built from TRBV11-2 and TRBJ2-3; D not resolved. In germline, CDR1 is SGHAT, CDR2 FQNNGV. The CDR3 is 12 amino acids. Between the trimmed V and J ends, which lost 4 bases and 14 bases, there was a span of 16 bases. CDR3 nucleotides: TGTGCCAGCAGCTCCCCCCCCACTCCGGTGTATTTT. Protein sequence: CASSSPPTPVYF.

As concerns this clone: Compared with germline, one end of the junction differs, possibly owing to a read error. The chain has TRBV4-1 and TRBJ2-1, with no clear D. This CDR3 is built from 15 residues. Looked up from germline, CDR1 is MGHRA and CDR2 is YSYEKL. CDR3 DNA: TGCGCCAGCAGCCATCGTGTACAGCACTTAAATGAGCGGTTCTTC. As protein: CASSHRVQHLNERFF.

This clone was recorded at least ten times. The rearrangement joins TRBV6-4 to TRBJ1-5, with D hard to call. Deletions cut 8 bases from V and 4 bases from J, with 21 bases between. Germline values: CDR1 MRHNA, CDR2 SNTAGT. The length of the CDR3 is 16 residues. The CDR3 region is CASSLDAPYENQPQHF. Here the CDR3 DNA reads TGTGCCAGCTCTCTCGACGCGCCGTATGAGAATCAGCCCCAGCATTTT.

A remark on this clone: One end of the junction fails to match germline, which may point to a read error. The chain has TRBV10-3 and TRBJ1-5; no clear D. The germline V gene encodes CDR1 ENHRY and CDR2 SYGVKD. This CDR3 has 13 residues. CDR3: CAISEREDQPQHF. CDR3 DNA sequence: TGCGCCATCAGTGAACGGGAAGATCAGCCCCAGCATTTT.

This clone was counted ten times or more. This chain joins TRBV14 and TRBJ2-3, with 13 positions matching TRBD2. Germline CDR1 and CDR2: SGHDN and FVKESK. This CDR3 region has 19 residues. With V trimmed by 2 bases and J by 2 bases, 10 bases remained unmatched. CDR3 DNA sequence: TGTGCCAGCAGCCAACCGGGACTAGCGGGGCTCATCCCCACAGATACGCAGTATTTT. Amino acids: CASSQPGLAGLIPTDTQYF.

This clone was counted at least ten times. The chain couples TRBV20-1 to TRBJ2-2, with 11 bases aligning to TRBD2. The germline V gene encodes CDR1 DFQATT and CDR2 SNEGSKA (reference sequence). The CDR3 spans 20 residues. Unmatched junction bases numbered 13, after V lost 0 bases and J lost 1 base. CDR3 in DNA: TGCAGTGCTAGAGATTCCCGGAAACTAGCGGGGGCCATGAACACCGGGGAGCTGTTTTTT. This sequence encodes CSARDSRKLAGAMNTGELFF.

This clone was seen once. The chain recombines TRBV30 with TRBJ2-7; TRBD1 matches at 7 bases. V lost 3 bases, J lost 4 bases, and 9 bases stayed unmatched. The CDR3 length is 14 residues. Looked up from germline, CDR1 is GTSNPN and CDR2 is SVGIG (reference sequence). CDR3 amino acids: CAWRRQGMGYEQYF. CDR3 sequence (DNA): TGTGCCTGGAGGAGACAGGGAATGGGTTACGAGCAGTACTTC. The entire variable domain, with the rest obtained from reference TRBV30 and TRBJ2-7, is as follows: SQTIHQWPATLVQPVGSPLSLECTVEGTSNPNLYWYRQAAGRGLQLLFYSVGIGQISSEVPQNLSASRPQDRQFILSSKKLLLSDSGFYLCAWRRQGMGYEQYFGPGTRLTVT.

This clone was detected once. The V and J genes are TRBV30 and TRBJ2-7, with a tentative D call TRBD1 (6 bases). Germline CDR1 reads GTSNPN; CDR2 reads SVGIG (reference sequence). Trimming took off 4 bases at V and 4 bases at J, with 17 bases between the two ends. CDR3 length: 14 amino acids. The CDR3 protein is CAWNLGTPFYEQYF. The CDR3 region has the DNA TGTGCCTGGAACCTCGGGACACCTTTTTACGAGCAGTACTTC. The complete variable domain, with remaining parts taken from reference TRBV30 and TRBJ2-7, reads SQTIHQWPATLVQPVGSPLSLECTVEGTSNPNLYWYRQAAGRGLQLLFYSVGIGQISSEVPQNLSASRPQDRQFILSSKKLLLSDSGFYLCAWNLGTPFYEQYFGPGTRLTVT.

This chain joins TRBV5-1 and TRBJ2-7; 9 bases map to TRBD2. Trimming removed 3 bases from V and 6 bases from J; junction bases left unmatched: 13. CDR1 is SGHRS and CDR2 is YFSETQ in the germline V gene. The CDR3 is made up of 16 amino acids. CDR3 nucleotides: TGCGCCAGCAGCTCCTGGGTAGCGGGAGATCACGGCGAGCAGTACTTC. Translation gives CASSSWVAGDHGEQYF.